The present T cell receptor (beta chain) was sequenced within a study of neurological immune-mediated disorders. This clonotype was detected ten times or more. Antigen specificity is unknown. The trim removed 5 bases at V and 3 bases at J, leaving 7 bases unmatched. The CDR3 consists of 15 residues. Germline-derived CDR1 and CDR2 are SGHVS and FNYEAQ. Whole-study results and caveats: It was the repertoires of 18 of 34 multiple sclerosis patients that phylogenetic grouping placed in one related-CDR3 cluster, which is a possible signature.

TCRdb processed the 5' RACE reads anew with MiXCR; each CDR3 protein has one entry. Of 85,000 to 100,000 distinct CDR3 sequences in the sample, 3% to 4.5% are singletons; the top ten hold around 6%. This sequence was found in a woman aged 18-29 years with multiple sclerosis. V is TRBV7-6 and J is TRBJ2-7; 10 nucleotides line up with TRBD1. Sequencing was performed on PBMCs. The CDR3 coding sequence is TGTGCCAGCAGCGGCTTCCGGGACAGGGGCTACGAGCAGTACTTC. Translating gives CASSGFRDRGYEQYF.